Listed below are T cell receptor beta chains from one sample, sequenced in a study of cytomegalovirus exposure and HLA in healthy donors. Produced via immunoSEQ multiplex PCR; TCRdb's table is partial and in-frame only. The sample records some 170,000 clones, roughly 81% being singletons. The material sequenced was PBMCs. The origin of the receptors is a woman younger than 35 in good health and CMV-seropositive. Both conserved end residues are part of each CDR3. A D gene is named only where the DNA matches it firmly. Not every row has a clone size; where given, it reads once, few, many or a size class.

>.|.|TRBV7-2|TRBJ1-1|13
TGTGCCAGCAGCTTATCCAGGGTCAGGGAAGCTTTCTTT
CASSLSRVREAFF
>.|.|TRBV5-1|TRBJ2-7|16
TGCGCCAGCAGTTTCCGATTAGCTGGATCTACCTACGAGCAGTACTTC
CASSFRLAGSTYEQYF
>once|.|TRBV7-2|TRBJ1-4|15
TGTGCCAGCAGCTTAGTCCCGGCAACTAATGAAAAACTGTTTTTT
CASSLVPATNEKLFF
>.|TRBD2|TRBV9|TRBJ2-3|15
TGTGCCAGCAGCGTTAGCGGGGGGGCCGGGGATACGCAGTATTTT
CASSVSGGAGDTQYF
>.|.|TRBV18|TRBJ1-1|12
TGTGCCAGCTCACACAGGGCTACTGAAGCTTTCTTT
CASSHRATEAFF
>.|.|TRBV19|TRBJ2-1|16
TGTGCCAGTAGTATAGGAGGGCTGGGAGTCGACCCTGAGCAGTTCTTC
CASSIGGLGVDPEQFF
>.|TRBD2|TRBV2|TRBJ2-1|14
TGTGCCTGCACGGGGACTAGCGGGCCTAATGAGCAGTTCTTC
CACTGTSGPNEQFF
>.|.|TRBV6-1|TRBJ1-2|17
TGTGCCAGCAGTGAAGCGGTCGGGGTGGGGGCTGCCTATGGCTACACCTTC
CASSEAVGVGAAYGYTF
>.|TRBD1|TRBV6-1|TRBJ1-6|17
TGTGCCAGCAGTGAAGCGGGGGTTGGGACAGTCAATTCACCCCTCCACTTT
CASSEAGVGTVNSPLHF
>.|.|TRBV6-1|TRBJ2-1|16
TGTGCCAGCAGTGAAGTCGGCAGGGGAGTCATCAATGAGCAGTTCTTC
CASSEVGRGVINEQFF
>.|.|TRBV28|TRBJ2-7|11
TGTGCCAGCAGCGCGACTTGGAAGCGGTACTTC
CASSATWKRYF
>.|TRBD2|TRBV5-1|TRBJ2-1|17
TGCGCCAGCAGCTTGTTAGGTCTAGCGGGGGGACTGAATGAGCAGTTCTTC
CASSLLGLAGGLNEQFF
>once|.|TRBV29-1|TRBJ1-5|14
TGCAGCGTTTCAGAAGGACAGCTGAATCAGCCCCAGCATTTT
CSVSEGQLNQPQHF
>.|.|TRBV2|TRBJ1-6|15
TGTGCCAGCAGTCCAAGGGGAGGGAAAACTTCACCCCTCCACTTT
CASSPRGGKTSPLHF
>.|TRBD1|TRBV5-6|TRBJ1-5|15
TGTGCCAGCAGCCCTGTGACAGGGATCAATCAGCCCCAGCATTTT
CASSPVTGINQPQHF
>.|TRBD2|TRBV2|TRBJ2-1|16
TGTGCCAGCAGTGAACGTGGACTAGCGGATTACAATGAGCAGTTCTTC
CASSERGLADYNEQFF
>.|TRBD1|TRBV30|TRBJ2-2|15
TGTGCCTGGAGTATTGGGACAGCGAACACCGGGGAGCTGTTTTTT
CAWSIGTANTGELFF
>.|TRBD1|TRBV2|TRBJ1-2|14
TGTGCCAGCAGTGTCCGACAGGGTTTGGATGGCTACACCTTC
CASSVRQGLDGYTF
>.|.|TRBV5-1|TRBJ2-6|15
TGCGCCAGCAGCCAGGCCGATCCTGGGGCCAACGTCCTGACTTTC
CASSQADPGANVLTF
>.|TRBD2|TRBV5-1|TRBJ2-2|18
TGCGCCAGCAGCCTCCGGGGGGCCGGGGGGGGAGACACCGGGGAGCTGTTTTTT
CASSLRGAGGGDTGELFF
>.|.|TRBV10-2|TRBJ1-3|13
TGCGCCAGCAGTGCCTCGGAGGGAAACACCATATATTTT
CASSASEGNTIYF
>.|TRBD1|TRBV5-4|TRBJ2-7|13
TGTGCCAGCAGCTCGAACAGGGGACACGAGCAGTACTTC
CASSSNRGHEQYF
>.|TRBD1|TRBV9|TRBJ2-2|19
TGTGCCAGCAGCGTAGACAGGGGGGAAGGTACAGGGGGGACCGGGGAGCTGTTTTTT
CASSVDRGEGTGGTGELFF
>.|.|TRBV5-4|TRBJ1-5|14
TGTGCCAGCAGCTTTTGGGGGGGCAATCAGCCCCAGCATTTT
CASSFWGGNQPQHF
>.|TRBD1|TRBV28|TRBJ1-1|12
TGTGGGACCGGGACAGTCAACACTGAAGCTTTCTTT
CGTGTVNTEAFF
>.|TRBD1|TRBV27|TRBJ1-2|14
TGTGCCAGCGGGTATCAGGGGGGTTTTGACGGCTACACCTTC
CASGYQGGFDGYTF
>.|TRBD2|TRBV19|TRBJ2-2|14
TGTGCCACCCGCCGGGGGGGGTACACCGGGGAGCTGTTTTTT
CATRRGGYTGELFF
>few|.|TRBV7-9|TRBJ2-7|15
TGTGCCAGCAGCAAGGACACCGCGCCTATCTACGAGCAGTACTTC
CASSKDTAPIYEQYF
>.|TRBD1|TRBV5-1|TRBJ2-5|16
TGCGCCAGCAGCTTGGCCGGGACAGGGTCTGGGGAGACCCAGTACTTC
CASSLAGTGSGETQYF
>few|.|TRBV7-9|TRBJ1-1|13
TGTGCCAGCAGCCCTGGCTTGAACACTGAAGCTTTCTTT
CASSPGLNTEAFF
>few|.|TRBV6-1|TRBJ1-1|12
TGTGCCAGCAGTACCGGGGGAACTGAAGCTTTCTTT
CASSTGGTEAFF
>.|TRBD1|TRBV5-4|TRBJ2-4|14
TGTGCCAGCAGCTTGACCGGGACAGCAAACATTCAGTACTTC
CASSLTGTANIQYF
>once|.|TRBV5-8|TRBJ2-7|14
TGTGCCAGCAGAGCATTTCGGGGTTACCTTGAGCAGTACTTC
CASRAFRGYLEQYF
>.|.|TRBV28|TRBJ1-1|15
TGTGCCAGCAGTTTCCCACAGGGTCGCGACACTGAAGCTTTCTTT
CASSFPQGRDTEAFF
>.|.|TRBV6-1|TRBJ1-3|10
TGTGCCAGCCAATTGGTGACAATATATTTT
CASQLVTIYF
>.|TRBD1|TRBV27|TRBJ1-5|14
TGTGCCAGCATAAAAGACAGGGGGCACCAGCCCCAGCATTTT
CASIKDRGHQPQHF
>once|TRBD1|TRBV9|TRBJ2-2|15
TGTGCCAGCAGCCCCCGGACAGGGGGGACCGGGGAGCTGTTTTTT
CASSPRTGGTGELFF
>.|.|TRBV5-6|TRBJ1-4|18
TGTGCCAGCAGCTTGGAACGGGCAGGGGCGGCTTTTGAAGAAAAACTGTTTTTT
CASSLERAGAAFEEKLFF
>.|.|TRBV4-3|TRBJ2-2|15
TGCGCCAGCAGCCAAGTTACAGAGAACACCGGGGAGCTGTTTTTT
CASSQVTENTGELFF
>.|TRBD1|TRBV28|TRBJ1-5|15
TGTGCCATAGGAACAGGGGGAGATGGCAATCAGCCCCAGCATTTT
CAIGTGGDGNQPQHF
>.|.|TRBV9|TRBJ2-3|15
TGTGCCAGCAGGTTACGGGGACTTTCCACAGATACGCAGTATTTT
CASRLRGLSTDTQYF
>.|.|TRBV7-2|TRBJ2-2|17
TGTGCCAGCAGCTTAGGACGGCGGGGGGACAGCACCGGGGAGCTGTTTTTT
CASSLGRRGDSTGELFF
>.|TRBD1|TRBV19|TRBJ2-1|13
TGTGCCAGTTTGGGACAGGGCTACAATGAGCAGTTCTTC
CASLGQGYNEQFF
>once|TRBD2|TRBV7-9|TRBJ2-2|16
TGTGCCAGCAGCCAGCCTCGCGGGGGGCAAACCGGGGAGCTGTTTTTT
CASSQPRGGQTGELFF
>.|.|TRBV14|TRBJ1-2|17
TGTGCCAGCAGCCAACACTATGGCAGGGGATTCGGTTCCGGCTACACCTTC
CASSQHYGRGFGSGYTF
>.|.|TRBV4-2|TRBJ2-2|15
TGTGCCAGCAGCCAAGATTTAGCGAACACCGGGGAGCTGTTTTTT
CASSQDLANTGELFF
>few|.|TRBV18|TRBJ1-3|16
TGTGCCAGCTCACCCTACAGGGCTCTTTCTGGAAACACCATATATTTT
CASSPYRALSGNTIYF
>.|.|TRBV5-1|TRBJ1-1|14
TGCGCCAGCAGTAGTAGGGGTGGGAACACTGAAGCTTTCTTT
CASSSRGGNTEAFF